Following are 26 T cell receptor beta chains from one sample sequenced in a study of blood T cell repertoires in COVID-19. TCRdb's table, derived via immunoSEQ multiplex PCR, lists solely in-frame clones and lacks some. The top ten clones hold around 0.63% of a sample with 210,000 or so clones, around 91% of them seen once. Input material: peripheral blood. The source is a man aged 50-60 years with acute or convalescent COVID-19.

CDR3 loop: CASSQDLLPNEQFF. The CDR3 bases are TGTGCCAGCAGCCAAGATTTACTCCCCAATGAGCAGTTCTTC. V and J are TRBV14 and TRBJ2-1, with D unresolved. The CDR3 sequence is 14 residues long. V was pared by 0 bases and J by 6 bases, with 9 bases between. Germline V gene data show CDR1 as SGHDN and CDR2 as FVKESK.

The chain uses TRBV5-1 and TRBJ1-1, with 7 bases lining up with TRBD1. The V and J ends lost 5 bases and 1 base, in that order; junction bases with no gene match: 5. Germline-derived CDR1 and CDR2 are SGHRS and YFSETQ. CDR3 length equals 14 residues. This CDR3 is CASRLGQSNTEAFF. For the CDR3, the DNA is TGCGCCAGCAGGCTGGGACAGTCGAACACTGAAGCTTTCTTT.

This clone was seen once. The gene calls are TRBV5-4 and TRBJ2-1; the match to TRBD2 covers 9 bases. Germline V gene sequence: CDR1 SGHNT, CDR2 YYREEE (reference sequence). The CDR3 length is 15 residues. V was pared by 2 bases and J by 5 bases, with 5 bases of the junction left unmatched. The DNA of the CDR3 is TGTGCCAGCAGCTTAACTAGCGGGTCCCACAATGAGCAGTTCTTC. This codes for CASSLTSGSHNEQFF.

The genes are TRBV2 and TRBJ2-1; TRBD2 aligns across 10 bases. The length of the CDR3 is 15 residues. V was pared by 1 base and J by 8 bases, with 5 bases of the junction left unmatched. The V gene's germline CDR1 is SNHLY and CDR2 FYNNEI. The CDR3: CASSEGVAGGDEQFF. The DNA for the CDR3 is TGTGCCAGCAGTGAAGGGGTAGCGGGAGGAGATGAGCAGTTCTTC.

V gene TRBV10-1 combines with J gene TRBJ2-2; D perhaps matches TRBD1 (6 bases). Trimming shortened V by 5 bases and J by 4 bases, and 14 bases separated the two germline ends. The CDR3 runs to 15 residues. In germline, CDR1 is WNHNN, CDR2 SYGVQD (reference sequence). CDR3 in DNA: TGCGCCAGCAGTCCGGACAGTCGGGGCACCGGGGAGCTGTTTTTT. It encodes CASSPDSRGTGELFF.

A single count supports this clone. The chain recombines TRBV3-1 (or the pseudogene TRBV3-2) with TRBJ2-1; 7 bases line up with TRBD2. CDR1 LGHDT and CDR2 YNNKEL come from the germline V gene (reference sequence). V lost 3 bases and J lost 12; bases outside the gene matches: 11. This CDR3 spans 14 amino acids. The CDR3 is CASSQVDGGMGQFF. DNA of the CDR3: TGTGCCAGCAGCCAGGTCGACGGGGGGATGGGGCAGTTCTTC.

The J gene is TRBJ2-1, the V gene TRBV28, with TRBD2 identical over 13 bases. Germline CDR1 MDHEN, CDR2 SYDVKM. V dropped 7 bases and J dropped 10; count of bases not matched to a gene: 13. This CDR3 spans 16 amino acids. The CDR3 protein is CASTPGWTSGSLEQFF. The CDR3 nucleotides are TGTGCCAGCACCCCCGGGTGGACTAGCGGGAGTTTGGAGCAGTTCTTC.

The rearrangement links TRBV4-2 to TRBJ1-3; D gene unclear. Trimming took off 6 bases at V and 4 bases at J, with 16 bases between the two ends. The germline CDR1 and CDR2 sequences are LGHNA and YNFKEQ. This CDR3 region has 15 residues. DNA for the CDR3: TGTGCCAGCAGTTCCAGGCTCTCTTCGGGAAACACCATATATTTT. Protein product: CASSSRLSSGNTIYF.

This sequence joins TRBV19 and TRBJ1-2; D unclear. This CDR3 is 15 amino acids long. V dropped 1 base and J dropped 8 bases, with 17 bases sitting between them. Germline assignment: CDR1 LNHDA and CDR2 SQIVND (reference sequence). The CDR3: CASSIVGRPQEGYTF. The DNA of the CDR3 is TGTGCCAGTAGTATAGTCGGTCGCCCGCAGGAAGGCTACACCTTC.

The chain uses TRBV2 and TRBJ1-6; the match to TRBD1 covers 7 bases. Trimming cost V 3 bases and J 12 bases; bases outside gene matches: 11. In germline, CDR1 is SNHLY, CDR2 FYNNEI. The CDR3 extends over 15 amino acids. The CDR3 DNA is TGTGCCAGCAGTGACGAGGGGGCCTCTTTGAGACCCCTCCACTTT. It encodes CASSDEGASLRPLHF.

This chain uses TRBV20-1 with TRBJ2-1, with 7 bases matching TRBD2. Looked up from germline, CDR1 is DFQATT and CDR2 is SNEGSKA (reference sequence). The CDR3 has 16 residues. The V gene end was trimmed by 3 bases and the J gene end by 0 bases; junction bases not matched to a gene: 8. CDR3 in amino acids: CSASLRGGGSYNEQFF. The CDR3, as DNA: TGCAGTGCTAGTCTTAGAGGCGGGGGCTCCTACAATGAGCAGTTCTTC.

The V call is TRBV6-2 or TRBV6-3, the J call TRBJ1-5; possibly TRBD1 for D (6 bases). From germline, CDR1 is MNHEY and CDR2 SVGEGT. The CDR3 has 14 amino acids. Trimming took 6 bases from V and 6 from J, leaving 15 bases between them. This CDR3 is CASSGVGASQPQHF. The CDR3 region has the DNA TGTGCCAGCAGCGGCGTGGGGGCGAGTCAGCCCCAGCATTTT.

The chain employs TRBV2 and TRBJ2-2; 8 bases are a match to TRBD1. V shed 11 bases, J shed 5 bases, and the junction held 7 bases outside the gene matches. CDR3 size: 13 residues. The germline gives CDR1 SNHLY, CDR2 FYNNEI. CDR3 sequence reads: CAVRDRLTGELFF. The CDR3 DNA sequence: TGTGCCGTACGGGACAGGTTGACCGGGGAGCTGTTTTTT.

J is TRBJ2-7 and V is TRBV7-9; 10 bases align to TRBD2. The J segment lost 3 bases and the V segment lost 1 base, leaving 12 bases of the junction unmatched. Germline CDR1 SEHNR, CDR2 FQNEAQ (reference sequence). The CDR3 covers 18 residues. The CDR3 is CASSLVLAGEDFGYEQYF. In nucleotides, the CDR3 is TGTGCCAGCAGCTTAGTTCTAGCGGGAGAGGATTTTGGCTACGAGCAGTACTTC. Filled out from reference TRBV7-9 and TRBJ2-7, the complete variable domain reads DTGVSQNPRHKITKRGQNVTFRCDPISEHNRLYWYRQTLGQGPEFLTYFQNEAQLEKSRLLSDRFSAERPKGSFSTLEIQRTEQGDSAMYLCASSLVLAGEDFGYEQYFGPGTRLTVT.

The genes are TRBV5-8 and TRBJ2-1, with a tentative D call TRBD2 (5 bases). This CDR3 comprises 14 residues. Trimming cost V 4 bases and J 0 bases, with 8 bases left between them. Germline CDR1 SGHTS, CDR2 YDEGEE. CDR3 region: CASSTSRSYNEQFF. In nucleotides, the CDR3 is TGTGCCAGCAGCACTAGTCGCTCCTACAATGAGCAGTTCTTC.

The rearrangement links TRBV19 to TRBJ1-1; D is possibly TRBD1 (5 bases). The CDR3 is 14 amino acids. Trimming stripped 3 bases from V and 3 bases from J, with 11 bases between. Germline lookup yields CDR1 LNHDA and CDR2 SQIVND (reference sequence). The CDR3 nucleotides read TGTGCCAGTAGTATTCTAGGGGTGGACACTGAAGCTTTCTTT. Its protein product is CASSILGVDTEAFF.

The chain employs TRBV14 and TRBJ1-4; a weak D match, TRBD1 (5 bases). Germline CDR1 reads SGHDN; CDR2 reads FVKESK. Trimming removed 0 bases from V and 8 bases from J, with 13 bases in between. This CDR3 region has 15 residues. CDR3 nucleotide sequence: TGTGCCAGCAGCCAAGAGCTGGGGAAGGGGGAAAAACTGTTTTTT. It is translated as CASSQELGKGEKLFF.

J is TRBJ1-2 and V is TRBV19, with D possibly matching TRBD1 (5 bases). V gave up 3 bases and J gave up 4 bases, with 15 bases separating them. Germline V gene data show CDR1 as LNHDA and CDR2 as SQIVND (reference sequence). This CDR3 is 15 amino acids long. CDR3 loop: CASSIPRTDIYGYTF. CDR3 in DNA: TGTGCCAGTAGTATTCCCCGGACGGACATCTATGGCTACACCTTC.

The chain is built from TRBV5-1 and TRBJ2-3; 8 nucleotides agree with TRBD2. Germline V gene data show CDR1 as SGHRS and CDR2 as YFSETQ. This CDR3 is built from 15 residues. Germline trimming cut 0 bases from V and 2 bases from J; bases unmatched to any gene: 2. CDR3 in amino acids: CASSLVSGDTDTQYF. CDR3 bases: TGCGCCAGCAGCTTGGTTAGCGGGGACACAGATACGCAGTATTTT.

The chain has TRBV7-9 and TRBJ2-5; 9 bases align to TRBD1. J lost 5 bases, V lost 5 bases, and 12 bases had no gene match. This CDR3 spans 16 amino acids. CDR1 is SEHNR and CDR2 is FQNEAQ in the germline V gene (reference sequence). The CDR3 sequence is CASSQAITGGEETQYF. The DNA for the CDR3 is TGTGCCAGCAGCCAAGCCATAACAGGGGGCGAGGAGACCCAGTACTTC.

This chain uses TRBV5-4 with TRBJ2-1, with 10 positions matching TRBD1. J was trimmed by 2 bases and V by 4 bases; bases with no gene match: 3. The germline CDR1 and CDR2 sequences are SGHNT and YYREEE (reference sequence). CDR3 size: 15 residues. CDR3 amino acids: CASSPGQGAYNEQFF. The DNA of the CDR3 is TGTGCCAGCAGCCCAGGACAGGGGGCCTACAATGAGCAGTTCTTC. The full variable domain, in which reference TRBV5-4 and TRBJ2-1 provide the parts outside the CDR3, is ETGVTQSPTHLIKTRGQQVTLRCSSQSGHNTVSWYQQALGQGPQFIFQYYREEENGRGNFPPRFSGLQFPNYSSELNVNALELDDSALYLCASSPGQGAYNEQFFGPGTRLTVL.

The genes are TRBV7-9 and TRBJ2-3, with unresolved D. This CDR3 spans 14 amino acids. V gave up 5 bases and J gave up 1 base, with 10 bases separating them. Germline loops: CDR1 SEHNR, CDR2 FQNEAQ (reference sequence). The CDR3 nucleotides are TGTGCCAGCAGCCCCACCCAGGGCACAGATACGCAGTATTTT. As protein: CASSPTQGTDTQYF.

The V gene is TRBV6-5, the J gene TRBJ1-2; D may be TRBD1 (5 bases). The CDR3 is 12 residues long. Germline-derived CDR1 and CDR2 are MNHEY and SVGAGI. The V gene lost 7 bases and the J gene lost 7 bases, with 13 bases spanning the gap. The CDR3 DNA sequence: TGTGCCAGCATCTCCGCGGGGGTTGGCTACACCTTC. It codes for CASISAGVGYTF.

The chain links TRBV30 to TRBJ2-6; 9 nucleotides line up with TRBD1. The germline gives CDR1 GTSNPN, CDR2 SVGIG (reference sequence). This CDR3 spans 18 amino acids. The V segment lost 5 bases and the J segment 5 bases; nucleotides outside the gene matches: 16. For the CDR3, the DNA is TGTGCCTGGGCCCCGGACAGGGGTAATACCTTTAGGGCCAACGTCCTGACTTTC. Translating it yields CAWAPDRGNTFRANVLTF.

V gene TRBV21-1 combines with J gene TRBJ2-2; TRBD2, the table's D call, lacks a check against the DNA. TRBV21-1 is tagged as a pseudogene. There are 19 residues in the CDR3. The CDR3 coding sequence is TGTGCCAGCAGCAGCGGGCTAGCGGGAGGGCCGGGATCGACCGGGGAGCTGTTTTTT. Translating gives CASSSGLAGGPGSTGELFF.

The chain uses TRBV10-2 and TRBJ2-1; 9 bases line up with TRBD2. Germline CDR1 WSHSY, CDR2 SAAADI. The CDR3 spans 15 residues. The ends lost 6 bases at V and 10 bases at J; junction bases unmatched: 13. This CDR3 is CASRGSGRPSGEQFF. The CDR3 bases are TGCGCCAGCAGGGGGAGCGGGAGGCCATCTGGGGAGCAGTTCTTC.